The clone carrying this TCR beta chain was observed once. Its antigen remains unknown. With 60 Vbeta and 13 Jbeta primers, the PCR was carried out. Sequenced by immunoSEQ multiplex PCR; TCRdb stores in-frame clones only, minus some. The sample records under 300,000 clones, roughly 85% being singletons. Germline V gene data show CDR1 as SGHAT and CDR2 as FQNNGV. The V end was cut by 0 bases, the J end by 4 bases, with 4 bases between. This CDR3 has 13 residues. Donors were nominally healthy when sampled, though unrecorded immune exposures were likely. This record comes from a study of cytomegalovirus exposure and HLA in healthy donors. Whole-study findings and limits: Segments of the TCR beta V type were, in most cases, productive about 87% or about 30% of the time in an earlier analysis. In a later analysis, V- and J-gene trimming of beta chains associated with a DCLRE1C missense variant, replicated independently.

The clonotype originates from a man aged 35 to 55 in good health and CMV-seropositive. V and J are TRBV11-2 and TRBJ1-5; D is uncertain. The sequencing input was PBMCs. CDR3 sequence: CASSLDLNQPQHF. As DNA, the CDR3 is TGTGCCAGCAGCTTAGACCTGAATCAGCCCCAGCATTTT.